The rows below give T cell receptor beta chains drawn from one sample of a study of T cell responses to AZD1222 COVID-19 vaccine. TCRdb keeps only in-frame clones here, not all; method: immunoSEQ multiplex PCR. The sample lists about 110,000 clones; roughly 92% were seen once. The sequenced sample was peripheral blood, obtained 28 days after the second AZD1222 dose. These receptors came from an adult who received the AZD1222 COVID-19 vaccine. Both conserved end residues are part of each CDR3. D genes are given only for firm matches. Expanded clones get a size class; other rows say once, few or many, or leave the size out.

>few|TRBD1|14|TRBV6-5|TRBJ2-7
TGTGCCAGCAGTTATGGGACAGGGTTTTACGAGCAGTACTTC
CASSYGTGFYEQYF
>NA|TRBD2|14|TRBV19|TRBJ2-5
TGTGCCAGTAGTATAGGCAGCGGGGGGGTAACCCAGTACTTC
CASSIGSGGVTQYF
>NA|NA|18|TRBV7-8|TRBJ1-6
TGTGCCAGCAGCGCTGGATACCGACAGTCCCCAATAATATTCACCCTCCACTTT
CASSAGYRQSPIIFTLHF
>NA|NA|14|TRBV28|TRBJ1-1
TGTGCCAGCAGTTTAACCCAACTGGGGACTGAAGCTTTCTTT
CASSLTQLGTEAFF
>NA|NA|17|TRBV6-2/TRBV6-3|TRBJ1-1
TGTGCCAGCAGCCCCGCGGTGCTTCGGACAGAGAACACTGAAGCTTTCTTT
CASSPAVLRTENTEAFF
>NA|NA|13|TRBV24-1|TRBJ1-2
TGTGCCACCAGTGATGAACGGGCTTCGCGCTACACCTTC
CATSDERASRYTF
>NA|TRBD1|15|TRBV6-5|TRBJ2-2
TGTGCCAGCAGCCTACAGGGGGCGGCCACCGGGGAGCTGTTTTTT
CASSLQGAATGELFF
>NA|NA|16|TRBV29-1|TRBJ1-2
TGCAGCGTTGCCGTCCCACAGGGTGGTAGTTCCGTGGGCTACACCTTC
CSVAVPQGGSSVGYTF
>NA|TRBD1|13|TRBV30|TRBJ2-7
TGTGCCTGGAGTGTCCTGACAGGGAACGAGCAGTACTTC
CAWSVLTGNEQYF
>NA|TRBD2|15|TRBV6-5|TRBJ2-7
TGTGCCAGCAGTACACTAGCGGGGGCCTCCTACGAGCAGTACTTC
CASSTLAGASYEQYF
>once|TRBD2|16|TRBV11-1|TRBJ2-3
TGTGCCAGCAGCTTAGTCGGGGGGGCTCCCACAGATACGCAGTATTTT
CASSLVGGAPTDTQYF
>few|NA|18|TRBV23-1|TRBJ1-1
TGCGCCAGCAGTCAATCGTTGACCCCCAGAGGTCTGAACACTGAAGCTTTCTTT
CASSQSLTPRGLNTEAFF
>once|NA|14|TRBV3-1/TRBV3-2|TRBJ1-4
TGTGCCAGCAGCCGACAGGCAACTAATGAAAAACTGTTTTTT
CASSRQATNEKLFF
>NA|NA|12|TRBV18|TRBJ2-1
TGTGCCAGCTCACCCGAGGGAAATGAGCAGTTCTTC
CASSPEGNEQFF
>once|TRBD1|12|TRBV28|TRBJ1-2
TGTGCCAGCAGTTTGACAGGGGATGGCTACACCTTC
CASSLTGDGYTF
>NA|TRBD1|14|TRBV29-1|TRBJ1-5
TGCAGCGTTCGACAGGGGGGGAGCAATCAGCCCCAGCATTTT
CSVRQGGSNQPQHF
>NA|NA|16|TRBV9|TRBJ2-2
TGTGCCAGCAGCTACCGGGGGCAGGGAAGCACCGGGGAGCTGTTTTTT
CASSYRGQGSTGELFF
>NA|NA|16|TRBV18|TRBJ1-1
TGTGCCAGCTCACCACCCGACCGTATGAGGGACACTGAAGCTTTCTTT
CASSPPDRMRDTEAFF
>once|NA|14|TRBV11-3|TRBJ2-3
TGTGCCAGCAGCGACCGGAAGGGCACAGATACGCAGTATTTT
CASSDRKGTDTQYF
>NA|TRBD2|14|TRBV5-4|TRBJ2-3
TGTGCCAGCAGCGCCCATGGGGAGGGAGATACGCAGTATTTT
CASSAHGEGDTQYF
>NA|TRBD1|15|TRBV5-1|TRBJ1-2
TGCGCCAGCAGCAGCCGGGACAGGGGTGGCTATGGCTACACCTTC
CASSSRDRGGYGYTF
>NA|TRBD1|15|TRBV10-3|TRBJ2-7
TGTGCCATCAGTGAGTCAAAGGGACAGTCCTACGAGCAGTACTTC
CAISESKGQSYEQYF
>NA|NA|15|TRBV5-1|TRBJ1-4
TGCGCCAGCAGCTTGGGAGGGGCTACTAATGAAAAACTGTTTTTT
CASSLGGATNEKLFF
>NA|NA|14|TRBV29-1|TRBJ1-2
TGCAGCGTCGGCAGAGTGGGGAGGGGTAACGGCTACACCTTC
CSVGRVGRGNGYTF
>NA|TRBD2|16|TRBV10-3|TRBJ2-5
TGTGCCATCAGTGACTTGGCGGGGGGGTTCCAAGAGACCCAGTACTTC
CAISDLAGGFQETQYF
>NA|NA|13|TRBV27|TRBJ2-7
TGTGCCAGCGCCCTTGCAGGGGGGTACGAGCAGTACTTC
CASALAGGYEQYF
>NA|NA|14|TRBV7-2|TRBJ1-4
TGTGCCAGCAGCCCCGCTCAGGAAAATGAAAAACTGTTTTTT
CASSPAQENEKLFF